Listed here are 31 T cell receptor beta chains from one sample, sequenced in a study of OX40 agonist ivuxolimab in advanced cancers. TCRdb keeps only in-frame clones here, not all; method: immunoSEQ multiplex PCR. The table records around 92,000 clones, over 65% of them present only once. The input for sequencing was CD4+ or CD8+ T cells sorted from blood, taken in a trial of the OX40 agonist ivuxolimab. These receptors originate from an adult with an advanced solid tumor such as melanoma, head and neck, liver or kidney cancer.

The chain uses TRBV7-3 and TRBJ2-3; 10 nucleotides align to TRBD2. V was pared by 5 bases and J by 5 bases, with 7 bases of the junction left unmatched. Looked up from germline, CDR1 is SGHTA and CDR2 is FQGTGA. The CDR3 loop spans 15 amino acids. The CDR3: CASSRERGGLDTQYF. The CDR3, as DNA: TGTGCCAGCAGCCGAGAGCGGGGGGGGTTAGATACGCAGTATTTT.

V usage is TRBV19 and J usage is TRBJ1-2; possibly TRBD1 for D (5 bases). V shed 8 bases and J shed 3 bases, with 16 bases lying between them. Looked up from germline, CDR1 is LNHDA and CDR2 is SQIVND (reference sequence). The CDR3 sequence is 14 residues long. CDR3 bases: TGTGCCAGTCTCACGCCAGGGTTGCACTATGGCTACACCTTC. This codes for CASLTPGLHYGYTF. The entire variable domain, with the rest obtained from reference TRBV19 and TRBJ1-2, is as follows: DGGITQSPKYLFRKEGQNVTLSCEQNLNHDAMYWYRQDPGQGLRLIYYSQIVNDFQKGDIAEGYSVSREKKESFPLTVTSAQKNPTAFYLCASLTPGLHYGYTFGSGTRLTVV.

This chain connects TRBV18 to TRBJ2-1, with D hard to call. The V end lost 6 bases, the J end lost 5 bases, and 17 bases lay between the germline ends. The CDR3 runs 15 residues. CDR1 and CDR2 (germline): KGHSH, LQKENI. This CDR3 reads CASSLNQPDNNEQFF. CDR3 nucleotides: TGTGCCAGCTCGTTAAACCAGCCCGATAACAATGAGCAGTTCTTC.

The V and J genes are TRBV6-6 and TRBJ1-2; TRBD1 matches 7 bases. The CDR3 spans 13 residues. Germline assignment: CDR1 MNHNY and CDR2 SVGAGI (reference sequence). J gave up 8 bases and V 6 bases, and 9 bases lay outside the gene matches. The CDR3 coding sequence is TGTGCCAGCAGCTACGGGACAGAATCAGGCTACACCTTC. Protein sequence: CASSYGTESGYTF.

The chain combines TRBV27 with TRBJ1-1, with D maybe TRBD1 (6 bases). CDR1 and CDR2 from the germline V gene are MNHEY and SMNVEV (reference sequence). CDR3 length: 17 amino acids. V lost 6 bases and J 3 bases, leaving 23 bases between the germline ends. The CDR3 DNA is TGTGCCAGCAGCTTCGATGGTAGTAACAGGGCGGACACTGAAGCTTTCTTT. Its translation: CASSFDGSNRADTEAFF.

The gene calls are TRBV28 and TRBJ2-5; TRBD1 aligns across 9 bases. The germline CDR1 and CDR2 sequences are MDHEN and SYDVKM. J was trimmed by 4 bases and V by 4 bases; bases with no gene match: 10. CDR3 length: 16 residues. The CDR3: CASSSTRDRDRETQYF. In nucleotides, the CDR3 is TGTGCCAGCAGTTCCACCCGGGACAGGGATCGAGAGACCCAGTACTTC.

The rearrangement links TRBV7-2 to TRBJ1-2; no definite D call. V dropped 1 base and J dropped 0 bases, with 9 bases sitting between them. Germline CDR1 reads SGHTA; CDR2 reads FQGNSA. This CDR3 comprises 15 residues. DNA for the CDR3: TGTGCCAGCAGCTTAGAGGCACGACCTAACTATGGCTACACCTTC. Translating gives CASSLEARPNYGYTF.

The rearrangement links TRBV4-3 to TRBJ2-2; D tentatively fits TRBD1 or TRBD2 (5 bases each). CDR3 length: 13 amino acids. Looked up from germline, CDR1 is LGHNA and CDR2 is YSLEER. Deletions cut 4 bases from V and 8 bases from J, with 11 bases between. The CDR3 region is CASSRDHWGELFF. The CDR3, as DNA: TGCGCCAGCAGCCGGGACCATTGGGGGGAGCTGTTTTTT.

The CDR3 protein is CASSWDLSGANVLTF. In nucleotides, the CDR3 is TGCGCCAGCAGCTGGGACCTCTCTGGGGCCAACGTCCTGACTTTC. The rearrangement links TRBV5-1 to TRBJ2-6, with D perhaps being TRBD1 or TRBD2 (5 bases each). Germline V gene lookup returns CDR1 SGHRS and CDR2 YFSETQ. Trimming pared 3 bases from V and 0 bases from J, leaving 7 bases between. CDR3 length: 15 amino acids.

The rearrangement uses TRBV19 and TRBJ1-5, with a possible D match to TRBD1 (5 bases). Germline V gene sequence: CDR1 LNHDA, CDR2 SQIVND (reference sequence). The length of the CDR3 is 14 residues. Between the trimmed V and J ends, which lost 10 bases and 3 bases, there was a span of 16 bases. CDR3 region: CATWGGETNQPQHF. Written as DNA, the CDR3 is TGTGCCACCTGGGGGGGAGAGACCAATCAGCCCCAGCATTTT.

The genes are TRBV30 and TRBJ1-6, with TRBD1 matching 7 bases. The CDR3 has 16 residues. Germline CDR1 is GTSNPN and CDR2 is SVGIG (reference sequence). Trimming cost V 2 bases and J 2 bases; bases outside gene matches: 6. CDR3 sequence (DNA): TGTGCCTGGAGTCTAGACAGGGTGGCCTATAATTCACCCCTCCACTTT. This codes for CAWSLDRVAYNSPLHF.

The rearrangement joins TRBV5-4 to TRBJ1-2; D is unresolved. V lost 4 bases, J lost 0 bases, and 7 bases lay in between. CDR1 SGHNT and CDR2 YYREEE come from the germline V gene (reference sequence). There are 13 residues in the CDR3. In DNA, the CDR3 is TGTGCCAGCAGCCCAGCCTCTAACTATGGCTACACCTTC. Translated: CASSPASNYGYTF. Combining the CDR3 with reference TRBV5-4 and TRBJ1-2 gives the whole variable domain ETGVTQSPTHLIKTRGQQVTLRCSSQSGHNTVSWYQQALGQGPQFIFQYYREEENGRGNFPPRFSGLQFPNYSSELNVNALELDDSALYLCASSPASNYGYTFGSGTRLTVV.

J is TRBJ2-7 and V is TRBV7-3; maybe TRBD1 (6 bases). Germline-derived CDR1 and CDR2 are SGHTA and FQGTGA. The CDR3 loop spans 15 amino acids. The V end was cut by 2 bases, the J end by 3 bases, with 14 bases between. The DNA of the CDR3 is TGTGCCAGCAGCTTATCTGGACAGTTGGGCTACGAGCAGTACTTC. It yields the protein CASSLSGQLGYEQYF.

The chain carries TRBV7-2 and TRBJ2-1; weak D call: TRBD2 (5 bases). V was shortened by 5 bases and J by 6 bases, with 11 bases between the two germline ends. Germline V gives CDR1 SGHTA, CDR2 FQGNSA. This CDR3 has 13 residues. Written as DNA, the CDR3 is TGTGCCAGCAGCACCCGGGGTCGCAATGAGCAGTTCTTC. Translated: CASSTRGRNEQFF.

The genes are TRBV7-8 and TRBJ1-4; no clear D gene. Deletions cut 1 base from V and 7 bases from J, with 10 bases between. The germline V gene encodes CDR1 SGHVS and CDR2 FQNEAQ. This CDR3 region has 14 residues. The CDR3 reads CASSLGGPSEKLFF. CDR3 bases: TGTGCCAGCAGCTTAGGAGGGCCGAGTGAAAAACTGTTTTTT.

The gene calls are TRBV5-6 and TRBJ2-2, with 7 bases identical to TRBD2. CDR3 length equals 16 residues. The V gene's germline CDR1 is SGHDT and CDR2 YYEEEE. J lost 0 bases, V lost 0 bases, and 2 bases had no gene match. As DNA, the CDR3 is TGTGCCAGCAGCTTGGACGGGGGGTCGAACACCGGGGAGCTGTTTTTT. This encodes CASSLDGGSNTGELFF.

The chain combines TRBV19 with TRBJ1-6; tentatively, D is TRBD1 (5 bases). There are 17 residues in the CDR3. With 5 bases removed from V and 8 bases from J, the gap between germline ends came to 22 bases. CDR1 and CDR2 from the germline V gene are LNHDA and SQIVND (reference sequence). The CDR3 region is CASSPRLLAQGYSPLHF. DNA for the CDR3: TGTGCCAGTAGTCCCCGCCTGCTGGCCCAGGGCTATTCACCCCTCCACTTT.

The gene calls are TRBV7-8 and TRBJ2-5, with 9 bases matching TRBD1. The CDR3 length is 14 residues. After removal of 5 bases from V and 4 bases from J, the junction contained 5 bases not matched to a gene. Germline CDR1 is SGHVS and CDR2 is FQNEAQ. In DNA, the CDR3 is TGTGCCAGCAGCAGGGGACAGGGCGGAGAGACCCAGTACTTC. Translation gives CASSRGQGGETQYF. Supplemented by reference TRBV7-8 and TRBJ2-5, the full variable domain reads GAGVSQSPRYKVAKRGQDVALRCDPISGHVSLFWYQQALGQGPEFLTYFQNEAQLDKSGLPSDRFFAERPEGSVSTLKIQRTQQEDSAVYLCASSRGQGGETQYFGPGTRLLVL.

V usage is TRBV28 and J usage is TRBJ2-2; D might be TRBD1 (6 bases). CDR3 size: 15 residues. Per germline, CDR1 MDHEN and CDR2 SYDVKM. Trimming removed 6 bases at V and 4 bases at J, with 15 bases between. CDR3 in amino acids: CASRGAPSSTGELFF. The DNA for the CDR3 is TGTGCCAGCAGGGGGGCCCCATCATCCACCGGGGAGCTGTTTTTT.

The chain uses TRBV30 and TRBJ1-5; D not resolved. The germline V and J ends were trimmed by 0 bases and 7 bases, with 10 bases remaining between them. The CDR3 is 13 residues long. From germline, CDR1 is GTSNPN and CDR2 SVGIG (reference sequence). CDR3 nucleotide sequence: TGTGCCTGGAGTGTAACCGGGCAACAGCCCCAGCATTTT. This codes for CAWSVTGQQPQHF.

This chain uses TRBV19 with TRBJ2-3, with 10 bases aligning to TRBD2. The germline V gene encodes CDR1 LNHDA and CDR2 SQIVND (reference sequence). J was trimmed by 5 bases and V by 3 bases; bases with no gene match: 5. CDR3 length: 15 residues. For the CDR3, the DNA is TGTGCCAGTAGTATCCCTAGCGGGGGAATAGATACGCAGTATTTT. Protein sequence: CASSIPSGGIDTQYF.

The chain carries TRBV30 and TRBJ2-7; D gene ambiguous. This CDR3 contains 11 residues. Germline V gives CDR1 GTSNPN, CDR2 SVGIG (reference sequence). V lost 5 bases, J lost 3 bases, and 8 bases lay in between. The CDR3 nucleotides are TGTGCCTGGGCCATCGACTACGAGCAGTACTTC. As protein: CAWAIDYEQYF.

The chain carries TRBV28 and TRBJ2-5, with no clear D. The germline gives CDR1 MDHEN, CDR2 SYDVKM. This CDR3 region has 13 residues. Trimming pared 1 base from V and 6 bases from J, leaving 9 bases between. The CDR3 DNA reads as TGTGCCAGCAGTTTATCAGTGCTGAAGACCCAGTACTTC. It yields the protein CASSLSVLKTQYF.

The rearrangement joins TRBV5-6 to TRBJ2-2; 10 nucleotides agree with TRBD1. The V and J ends lost 2 bases and 7 bases, in that order; junction bases with no gene match: 5. The CDR3 covers 15 residues. Germline CDR1 and CDR2: SGHDT and YYEEEE. The CDR3 region has the DNA TGTGCCAGCAGCTTCGACAGGGGGCTGGGCGGGGAGCTGTTTTTT. This encodes CASSFDRGLGGELFF. The variable domain in full, completed from reference TRBV5-6 and TRBJ2-2, reads DAGVTQSPTHLIKTRGQQVTLRCSPKSGHDTVSWYQQALGQGPQFIFQYYEEEERQRGNFPDRFSGHQFPNYSSELNVNALLLGDSALYLCASSFDRGLGGELFFGEGSRLTVL.

The rearrangement uses TRBV10-1 and TRBJ2-2; D may be TRBD1 or TRBD2 (6 bases each). V dropped 4 bases and J dropped 4 bases, with 10 bases sitting between them. CDR1 and CDR2 from the germline V gene are WNHNN and SYGVQD (reference sequence). The CDR3 runs to 14 residues. CDR3 in DNA: TGCGCCAGCAGTGTTGGAGGGGGCACCGGGGAGCTGTTTTTT. It encodes CASSVGGGTGELFF.

This clone was seen a few times. V and J are TRBV5-6 and TRBJ1-5; maybe TRBD1 (5 bases). V was trimmed by 4 bases and J by 5 bases, leaving 19 bases between them. Germline CDR1 is SGHDT and CDR2 is YYEEEE. There are 16 residues in the CDR3. DNA for the CDR3: TGTGCCAGCAGCCGAGGAGGGCAGTGGGGCGATCAGCCCCAGCATTTT. Translated: CASSRGGQWGDQPQHF.

This clone came up a few times. This rearrangement joins TRBV27 to TRBJ2-3; 11 bases are a match to TRBD2. With V trimmed by 2 bases and J by 4 bases, 2 bases remained unmatched. Germline CDR1 reads MNHEY; CDR2 reads SMNVEV (reference sequence). The CDR3 sequence is 15 residues long. CDR3 amino acids: CASSLQLAGADTQYF. CDR3 nucleotide sequence: TGTGCCAGCAGTTTACAACTAGCGGGGGCAGATACGCAGTATTTT.

The V call is TRBV2, the J call TRBJ2-1, with TRBD1 matching 7 bases. The trim removed 5 bases at V and 6 bases at J, leaving 7 bases unmatched. This CDR3 is 14 amino acids long. Germline assignment: CDR1 SNHLY and CDR2 FYNNEI. In nucleotides, the CDR3 is TGTGCCAGCAGTATACAGGGGCAGGGCAATGAGCAGTTCTTC. Amino acid sequence: CASSIQGQGNEQFF.

J is TRBJ2-3 and V is TRBV10-2, with 7 bases fitting TRBD1. The CDR3 loop spans 16 amino acids. Per germline, CDR1 WSHSY and CDR2 SAAADI. V shed 4 bases, J shed 3 bases, and the junction held 10 bases outside the gene matches. CDR3 DNA: TGCGCCAGCAGTGGTAGGGGGCATTTATTGACAGATACGCAGTATTTT. Translation gives CASSGRGHLLTDTQYF.

The genes are TRBV9 and TRBJ2-1; 12 bases map to TRBD2. CDR1 is SGDLS, CDR2 YYNGEE, per germline. The V segment lost 0 bases and the J segment 8 bases; nucleotides outside the gene matches: 9. This CDR3 comprises 17 residues. The CDR3 here is CASSVAPLAGGLYEQFF. The CDR3 DNA is TGTGCCAGCAGCGTAGCTCCCCTAGCGGGGGGGCTGTATGAGCAGTTCTTC.

The rearrangement links TRBV7-2 to TRBJ2-5; 8 bases agree with TRBD1. The V gene's germline CDR1 is SGHTA and CDR2 FQGNSA. The CDR3 totals 15 residues. The ends lost 4 bases at V and 5 bases at J; junction bases unmatched: 9. The CDR3 nucleotides are TGTGCCAGCAGCTCACAGACAGGGGAGATGGAGACCCAGTACTTC. Amino acids: CASSSQTGEMETQYF.